Following are 32 T cell receptor beta chains from one sample sequenced in a study of Ad26.COV2.S vaccination and SARS-CoV-2 variants. Treatment in this sample: roughly 19 received Ad26.COV2.S at low or high dose, single or two shots; about 5 received placebo; per-sample allocation not given. Sampling happened 63 days after the first vaccine or placebo injection. Here immunoSEQ multiplex PCR was the method, and the copy in TCRdb shows in-frame clones only, minus some. Among hundreds of thousands of clones listed, about 86% were seen once. This specimen was peripheral blood, taken in a trial of Ad26.COV2.S vaccine versus placebo. The receptors shown here come from a person between 18 and 59 years old who received the Ad26.COV2.S COVID-19 vaccine or a placebo.

The gene calls are TRBV28 and TRBJ2-5, with a tentative D call TRBD1 (5 bases). This CDR3 region has 15 residues. Germline CDR1 reads MDHEN; CDR2 reads SYDVKM. Trimming removed 10 bases from V and 2 bases from J, with 20 bases in between. CDR3 sequence reads: CATTGSQARQETQYF. For the CDR3, the DNA is TGTGCCACCACAGGTTCCCAGGCCCGGCAAGAGACCCAGTACTTC.

The chain is built from TRBV7-2 and TRBJ1-6; D is possibly TRBD1 (5 bases). Germline loops: CDR1 SGHTA, CDR2 FQGNSA. The CDR3 is made up of 16 amino acids. With 3 bases removed from V and 0 bases from J, the gap between germline ends came to 9 bases. The CDR3 nucleotides are TGTGCCAGCAGCTTGACAGAGAGCTCCTATAATTCACCCCTCCACTTT. Translating it yields CASSLTESSYNSPLHF.

The rearrangement links TRBV6-2 or TRBV6-3 to TRBJ1-1; possibly TRBD1 for D (6 bases). Per germline, CDR1 MNHEY and CDR2 SVGEGT. The CDR3 length is 13 residues. Between the trimmed V and J ends, which lost 6 bases and 2 bases, there was a span of 10 bases. This CDR3 reads CASSGQSNTEAFF. For the CDR3, the DNA is TGTGCCAGCAGCGGACAGTCCAACACTGAAGCTTTCTTT.

This clone was observed once. The DNA of the CDR3 is TGTGCCAGCAGCAATCAGGACCCCAACTCTGGAAACACCATATATTTT. It is translated as CASSNQDPNSGNTIYF. The V call is TRBV9, the J call TRBJ1-3; no clear D. This CDR3 has 16 residues. Trimming pared 4 bases from V and 0 bases from J, leaving 14 bases between. The germline V gene has CDR1 SGDLS and CDR2 YYNGEE.

V and J are TRBV7-2 and TRBJ2-1, with 8 nucleotides matching TRBD2. The V gene end was trimmed by 1 base and the J gene end by 2 bases; junction bases not matched to a gene: 1. Germline V CDR1 and CDR2: SGHTA, FQGNSA. This CDR3 is built from 15 residues. The CDR3 protein is CASSLGGRTYNEQFF. The CDR3 DNA sequence: TGTGCCAGCAGCTTAGGCGGGAGGACCTACAATGAGCAGTTCTTC.

A few counts support this clone. V usage is TRBV15 and J usage is TRBJ1-6, with 10 nucleotides matching TRBD1. Germline CDR1 and CDR2: LNHNV and YYDKDF (reference sequence). With 3 bases clipped from V and 10 bases from J, the junction kept 3 bases outside the gene matches. The CDR3 is 14 amino acids. Here the CDR3 DNA reads TGTGCCACCAGCAGGGACAGGGGGGTCTCACCCCTCCACTTT. Its translation is CATSRDRGVSPLHF.

The chain recombines TRBV7-2 with TRBJ2-2; 7 positions agree with TRBD1. This CDR3 has 16 residues. With 2 bases clipped from V and 0 bases from J, the junction kept 3 bases outside the gene matches. CDR1 SGHTA and CDR2 FQGNSA come from the germline V gene. The DNA for the CDR3 is TGTGCCAGCAGCTTACGGGGACAGCCGAACACCGGGGAGCTGTTTTTT. It specifies CASSLRGQPNTGELFF.

The rearrangement links TRBV6-5 to TRBJ2-2, with TRBD1 matching 8 bases. CDR1 and CDR2 from the germline V gene are MNHEY and SVGAGI. There are 14 residues in the CDR3. The junction had 7 bases not matched to a gene; V was cut back by 6 bases and J by 7 bases. This chain's CDR3 is CASRTGAQVGELFF. In DNA, the CDR3 is TGTGCCAGCAGGACAGGGGCCCAGGTCGGGGAGCTGTTTTTT.

The chain employs TRBV28 and TRBJ1-4; TRBD1 matches 7 bases. Germline assignment: CDR1 MDHEN and CDR2 SYDVKM. CDR3 length: 13 amino acids. V dropped 8 bases and J dropped 4; count of bases not matched to a gene: 4. For the CDR3, the DNA is TGTGCCAGCGGGGACAGCAGTAATGAAAAACTGTTTTTT. Protein sequence: CASGDSSNEKLFF.

There are a few counts of this clone. J is TRBJ1-6 and V is TRBV7-2; D might be TRBD1 (5 bases). Per the germline V gene, CDR1 is SGHTA and CDR2 is FQGNSA. V was shortened by 1 base and J by 10 bases, with 17 bases between the two germline ends. CDR3 length: 16 amino acids. This CDR3 reads CASSLGRAGLRSPLHF. The CDR3 bases are TGTGCCAGCAGCTTAGGTAGGGCAGGGTTAAGGTCACCCCTCCACTTT.

This chain links TRBV30 with TRBJ2-7, with D perhaps matching TRBD1 or TRBD2 (5 bases each). Germline CDR1 and CDR2: GTSNPN and SVGIG (reference sequence). CDR3 length: 14 amino acids. The V end was cut by 3 bases, the J end by 0 bases, with 12 bases between. The CDR3 coding sequence is TGTGCCTGGAGGAAGACTACAGGCTCCTACGAGCAGTACTTC. This codes for CAWRKTTGSYEQYF.

This chain links TRBV10-3 with TRBJ1-6, with 9 positions matching TRBD1. The V and J ends lost 4 bases and 6 bases, in that order; junction bases with no gene match: 7. The CDR3 contains 16 residues. Germline assignment: CDR1 ENHRY and CDR2 SYGVKD. This CDR3 is CAISGTGASVNSPLHF. In nucleotides, the CDR3 is TGTGCCATCAGTGGGACAGGGGCTTCCGTTAATTCACCCCTCCACTTT.

Only a few counts were recorded for this clone. The rearrangement joins TRBV18 to TRBJ2-7; the match to TRBD1 covers 9 bases. The CDR3 totals 15 residues. Germline trimming cut 0 bases from V and 6 bases from J; bases unmatched to any gene: 6. Germline CDR1 reads KGHSH; CDR2 reads LQKENI. The CDR3 loop is CASSPPGDRVGEQYF. The DNA for the CDR3 is TGTGCCAGCTCACCACCTGGGGACAGGGTAGGCGAGCAGTACTTC.

The count of this clone is one. The chain uses TRBV15 and TRBJ1-5, with 9 bases identical to TRBD1. The CDR3 has 15 amino acids. Trimming cost V 4 bases and J 3 bases; bases outside gene matches: 4. Per the germline V gene, CDR1 is LNHNV and CDR2 is YYDKDF (reference sequence). This CDR3 is CATSNRDRDNQPQHF. The DNA for the CDR3 is TGTGCCACCAGCAACCGGGACAGGGACAATCAGCCCCAGCATTTT.

The chain recombines TRBV5-1 with TRBJ2-2; 8 nucleotides match TRBD2. The V gene end was trimmed by 6 bases and the J gene end by 7 bases; junction bases not matched to a gene: 11. CDR3 length: 15 residues. Germline V gene lookup returns CDR1 SGHRS and CDR2 YFSETQ. CDR3 DNA sequence: TGCGCCAGCACCCAGGGAATAGCGGGGAGCGGGGAGCTGTTTTTT. Amino acids: CASTQGIAGSGELFF.

In its sample, this clone was seen once. This chain joins TRBV25-1 and TRBJ1-1; possibly TRBD1 for D (5 bases). CDR1 MGHDK and CDR2 SYGVNS come from the germline V gene. This CDR3 contains 15 residues. V lost 8 bases, J lost 2 bases, and 18 bases lay in between. CDR3 in amino acids: CASSKITGGNTEAFF. Here the CDR3 DNA reads TGTGCCAGCTCAAAAATTACGGGGGGTAACACTGAAGCTTTCTTT.

This chain joins TRBV11-3 and TRBJ2-3, with D hard to call. Trimming removed 1 base at V and 2 bases at J, with 7 bases between. This CDR3 comprises 14 residues. Per germline, CDR1 SGHNT and CDR2 YENEEA. The CDR3 DNA reads as TGTGCCAGCAGCTTAGCGGCACACACAGATACGCAGTATTTT. This encodes CASSLAAHTDTQYF. The complete variable domain, with remaining parts taken from reference TRBV11-3 and TRBJ2-3, reads EAGVVQSPRYKIIEKKQPVAFWCNPISGHNTLYWYLQNLGQGPELLIRYENEEAVDDSQLPKDRFSAERLKGVDSTLKIQPAELGDSAVYLCASSLAAHTDTQYFGPGTRLTVL.

The chain uses TRBV27 and TRBJ2-7; no clear D gene. This CDR3 region has 13 residues. V was shortened by 6 bases and J by 0 bases, with 9 bases between the two germline ends. Germline-derived CDR1 and CDR2 are MNHEY and SMNVEV (reference sequence). The CDR3 spells CASSLRYSYEQYF. CDR3 DNA sequence: TGTGCCAGCAGCCTCCGCTACTCCTACGAGCAGTACTTC.

V gene TRBV9 combines with J gene TRBJ2-2; TRBD1 matches 7 bases. This CDR3 contains 14 residues. Germline V gene sequence: CDR1 SGDLS, CDR2 YYNGEE. Trimming at V came to 4 bases and at J to 6 bases, leaving 6 bases not matched to a gene. DNA of the CDR3: TGTGCCAGCAGCCCTCGGGACAGCGCCGGGGAGCTGTTTTTT. It is translated as CASSPRDSAGELFF.

In DNA form, the CDR3 reads TGTGCCAGCAGTGGGACAGTGTCTAATGAAAAACTGTTTTTT. Translating gives CASSGTVSNEKLFF. The chain employs TRBV5-6 and TRBJ1-4; 7 nucleotides line up with TRBD1. Per germline, CDR1 SGHDT and CDR2 YYEEEE. The CDR3 extends over 14 amino acids. The junction had 4 bases not matched to a gene; V was cut back by 5 bases and J by 3 bases.

V usage is TRBV11-2 and J usage is TRBJ2-5; TRBD2 is a possible D gene (6 bases). Trimming took off 1 base at V and 4 bases at J, with 10 bases between the two ends. This CDR3 region has 14 residues. The V gene's germline CDR1 is SGHAT and CDR2 FQNNGV. The CDR3: CASSLGGGPETQYF. CDR3 nucleotides: TGTGCCAGCAGCTTAGGTGGAGGGCCAGAGACCCAGTACTTC.

This clone was detected once. The chain uses TRBV7-9 and TRBJ2-7; 9 bases are a match to TRBD2. This CDR3 comprises 15 residues. Germline V lookup: CDR1 SEHNR, CDR2 FQNEAQ (reference sequence). Losses at the gene ends were 4 bases for V and 0 bases for J; bases not matched to a gene: 4. The CDR3 coding sequence is TGTGCCAGCAGCTCGACTAGCGGCCTCTCCTACGAGCAGTACTTC. It encodes CASSSTSGLSYEQYF.

About this clone itself: The identical CDR3 is also encoded by other nucleotide sequences in the sample. This chain connects TRBV7-2 to TRBJ2-3; 9 nucleotides agree with TRBD2. The J segment lost 2 bases and the V segment lost 3 bases, leaving 3 bases of the junction unmatched. The CDR3 totals 15 residues. Per the germline V gene, CDR1 is SGHTA and CDR2 is FQGNSA. CDR3 nucleotide sequence: TGTGCCAGCAGCTTGCGGGGGGGCTCCACAGATACGCAGTATTTT. Protein product: CASSLRGGSTDTQYF.

This clone appeared once. The V and J genes are TRBV2 and TRBJ1-1, with 7 nucleotides matching TRBD1. The CDR3 runs to 13 residues. The germline V gene encodes CDR1 SNHLY and CDR2 FYNNEI. Trimming removed 7 bases from V and 6 bases from J; junction bases left unmatched: 8. The CDR3 DNA reads as TGTGCCAGCACCGCTACAGGGGAGGCTGAAGCTTTCTTT. It codes for CASTATGEAEAFF.

V usage is TRBV28 and J usage is TRBJ1-1; D call uncertain. CDR1 and CDR2 from the germline V gene are MDHEN and SYDVKM. Between the trimmed V and J ends, which lost 6 bases and 0 bases, there was a span of 8 bases. The CDR3 totals 13 residues. Written as DNA, the CDR3 is TGTGCCAGCAGCTTAGGGATGAACACTGAAGCTTTCTTT. This codes for CASSLGMNTEAFF.

This clone was seen a single time. This chain uses TRBV6-4 with TRBJ2-7; D gene ambiguous. Germline CDR1 is MRHNA and CDR2 is SNTAGT. V was clipped by 2 bases and J by 5 bases, with 10 bases between them. The CDR3 covers 13 residues. The CDR3 coding sequence is TGTGCCAGCAGTGACATGGTCGCGGACGAGCAGTACTTC. Encoded protein: CASSDMVADEQYF.

This clone was picked up a small number of times. The V gene is TRBV28, the J gene TRBJ1-1, with D maybe TRBD1 (5 bases). V dropped 3 bases and J dropped 2 bases, with 10 bases sitting between them. The germline CDR1 and CDR2 sequences are MDHEN and SYDVKM. The CDR3 runs 14 residues. CDR3 sequence: CASSLWGTNTEAFF. The CDR3 nucleotides are TGTGCCAGCAGTTTGTGGGGGACTAACACTGAAGCTTTCTTT. Full variable domain (remainder filled in from reference TRBV28 and TRBJ1-1): DVKVTQSSRYLVKRTGEKVFLECVQDMDHENMFWYRQDPGLGLRLIYFSYDVKMKEKGDIPEGYSVSREKKERFSLILESASTNQTSMYLCASSLWGTNTEAFFGQGTRLTVV.

This clone has a single count. CDR3 bases: TGTGCCAGCAGTTACTCGGCAGGGGACACTGAAGCTTTCTTT. The encoded protein is CASSYSAGDTEAFF. The chain couples TRBV6-2 or TRBV6-3 to TRBJ1-1, with D possibly being TRBD1 (6 bases). Trimming took off 0 bases at V and 3 bases at J, with 8 bases between the two ends. This CDR3 has 14 residues. CDR1 is MNHEY and CDR2 is SVGEGT in the germline V gene.

In DNA form, the CDR3 reads TGTGCCAGCAGGGACGGGACTAGCTCCGGCGGGCAGTACTTC. Translation gives CASRDGTSSGGQYF. The chain carries TRBV7-2 and TRBJ2-7; 9 bases map to TRBD2. The J segment lost 9 bases and the V segment lost 6 bases, leaving 12 bases of the junction unmatched. Per germline, CDR1 SGHTA and CDR2 FQGNSA. This CDR3 is built from 14 residues.

The chain joins TRBV7-6 to TRBJ2-3; the match to TRBD2 covers 14 bases. V lost 3 bases, J lost 0 bases, and 2 bases stayed unmatched. Looked up from germline, CDR1 is SGHVS and CDR2 is FNYEAQ. CDR3 length: 17 amino acids. The CDR3 sequence: CASSFGTSGGSTDTQYF. The CDR3 nucleotides read TGTGCCAGCAGCTTTGGGACTAGCGGGGGCAGCACAGATACGCAGTATTTT.

The V call is TRBV3-1 (or the pseudogene TRBV3-2), the J call TRBJ1-5; D is uncertain. The germline V gene has CDR1 LGHDT and CDR2 YNNKEL (reference sequence). Trimming pared 1 base from V and 0 bases from J, leaving 10 bases between. CDR3 length: 16 residues. The CDR3 nucleotides are TGTGCCAGCAGCCAAGGAGGCGGATATAGCAATCAGCCCCAGCATTTT. Amino acids: CASSQGGGYSNQPQHF.

The CDR3 nucleotides read TGTGCCAGTACGGGGACCTACAATGAGCAGTTCTTC. This encodes CASTGTYNEQFF. The rearrangement links TRBV19 to TRBJ2-1; D might be TRBD2 (5 bases). Germline CDR1 and CDR2: LNHDA and SQIVND (reference sequence). V lost 7 bases, J lost 2 bases, and 6 bases lay in between. The CDR3 consists of 12 residues.